This T cell receptor beta chain was found in a study of blood T cell repertoires in COVID-19. The wider study: T cells, B-cell-depleted T cells, or PBMCs provided the cDNA or gDNA that served as material.

The authors' processing: It was from reference gene primer amplification that nucleated cell counts were estimated. Sequenced by immunoSEQ multiplex PCR; TCRdb stores in-frame clones only, minus some. V, J and clone size are taken as reported in that table, and D and trimming were inferred from the DNA itself. Seen here are more than 95,000 clones, about nine tenths observed once, and the top ten hold approximately 15%. The length of the CDR3 is 17 residues. The germline V and J ends were trimmed by 0 bases and 3 bases, with 18 bases remaining between them. Germline loops: CDR1 MGHDK, CDR2 SYGVNS. The rearrangement links TRBV25-1 to TRBJ2-7; D may be TRBD2 (5 bases). The sequenced sample was peripheral blood. This receptor was obtained from a man aged 50 or older with acute or convalescent COVID-19. CDR3 protein: CASSEYFDSAEGYEQYF. The CDR3 bases are TGTGCCAGCAGTGAATATTTCGATAGCGCCGAGGGCTACGAGCAGTACTTC.